This TCR beta chain was recovered during a study of early T cells in non-severe SARS-CoV-2 infection. Study details: The authors sequenced bulk RNA from unsorted whole blood, leaving chains unpaired. Points from the study as a whole: Anti-spike CD8 responses were favored in VDJdb matching, and private and CD4 specificities were missed.

This clonotype was counted at least ten times. Its specificity is not known. The CDR3 loop spans 13 amino acids. J was trimmed by 4 bases and V by 4 bases; bases with no gene match: 4. Per the germline V gene, CDR1 is SGHNT and CDR2 is YYREEE (reference sequence). Attachment of unique molecular identifiers to individual cDNA molecules was performed. TCRdb recomputed calls from the 5' RACE reads with MiXCR, one row per CDR3 protein. This table holds just over 9,000 distinct CDR3 sequences, 4% to 6% found once. The gene calls are TRBV5-4 and TRBJ1-1; 7 nucleotides match TRBD1. The sample was whole blood. The TCR sequence derives from an adult who was a healthcare worker with PCR-confirmed SARS-CoV-2 infection or an uninfected control (not recorded which). CDR3 amino acids: CASSPSGGTEAFF. The CDR3 nucleotides read TGTGCCAGCAGCCCCTCAGGGGGCACTGAAGCTTTCTTT.